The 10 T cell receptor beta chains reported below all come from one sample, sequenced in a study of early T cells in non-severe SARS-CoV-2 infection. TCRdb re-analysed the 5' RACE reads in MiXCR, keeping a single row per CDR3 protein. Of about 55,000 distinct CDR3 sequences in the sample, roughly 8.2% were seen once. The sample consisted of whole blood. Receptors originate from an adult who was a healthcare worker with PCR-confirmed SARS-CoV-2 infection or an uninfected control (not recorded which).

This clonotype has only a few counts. The CDR3 bases are TGTGCCAGCTTCCCCGGGACTAGCCCGTACGAGCAGTACTTC. Translating gives CASFPGTSPYEQYF. The chain recombines TRBV28 with TRBJ2-7; 9 nucleotides align to TRBD2. Germline lookup yields CDR1 MDHEN and CDR2 SYDVKM. The CDR3 sequence is 14 residues long. V shed 8 bases, J shed 4 bases, and the junction held 9 bases outside the gene matches.

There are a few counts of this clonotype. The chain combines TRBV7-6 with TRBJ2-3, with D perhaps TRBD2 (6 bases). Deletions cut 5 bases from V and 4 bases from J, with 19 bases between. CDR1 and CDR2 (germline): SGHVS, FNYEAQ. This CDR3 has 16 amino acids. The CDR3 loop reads CASSHSPRDSSDTQYF. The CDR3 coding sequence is TGTGCCAGCAGCCACAGCCCACGGGACTCCTCAGATACGCAGTATTTT.

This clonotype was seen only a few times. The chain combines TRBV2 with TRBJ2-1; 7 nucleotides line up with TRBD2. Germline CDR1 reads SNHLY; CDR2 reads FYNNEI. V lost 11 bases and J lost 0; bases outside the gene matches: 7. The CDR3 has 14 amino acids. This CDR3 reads CAVNGGSSYNEQFF. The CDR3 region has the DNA TGTGCCGTCAACGGGGGGAGCTCCTACAATGAGCAGTTCTTC. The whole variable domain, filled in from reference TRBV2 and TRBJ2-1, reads EPEVTQTPSHQVTQMGQEVILRCVPISNHLYFYWYRQILGQKVEFLVSFYNNEISEKSEIFDDQFSVERPDGSNFTLKIRSTKLEDSAMYFCAVNGGSSYNEQFFGPGTRLTVL.

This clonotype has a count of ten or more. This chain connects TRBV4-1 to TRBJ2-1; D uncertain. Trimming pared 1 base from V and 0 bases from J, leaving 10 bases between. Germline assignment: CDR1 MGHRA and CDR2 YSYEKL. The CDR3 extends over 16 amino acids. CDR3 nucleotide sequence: TGCGCCAGCAGCCAAGGAGCACAGTACTCCTACAATGAGCAGTTCTTC. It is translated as CASSQGAQYSYNEQFF.

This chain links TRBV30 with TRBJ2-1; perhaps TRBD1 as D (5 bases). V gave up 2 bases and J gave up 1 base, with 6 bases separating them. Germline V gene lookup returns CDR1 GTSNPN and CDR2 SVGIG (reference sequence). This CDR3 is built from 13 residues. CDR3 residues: CAWSRGSYNEQFF. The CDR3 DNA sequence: TGTGCCTGGAGTAGGGGATCCTACAATGAGCAGTTCTTC.

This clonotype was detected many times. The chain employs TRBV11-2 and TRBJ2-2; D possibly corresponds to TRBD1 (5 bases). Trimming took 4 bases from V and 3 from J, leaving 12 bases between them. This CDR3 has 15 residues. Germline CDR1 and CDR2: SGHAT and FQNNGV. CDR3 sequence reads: CASSSRAWDTGELFF. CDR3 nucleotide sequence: TGTGCCAGCAGCTCCAGGGCGTGGGACACCGGGGAGCTGTTTTTT.

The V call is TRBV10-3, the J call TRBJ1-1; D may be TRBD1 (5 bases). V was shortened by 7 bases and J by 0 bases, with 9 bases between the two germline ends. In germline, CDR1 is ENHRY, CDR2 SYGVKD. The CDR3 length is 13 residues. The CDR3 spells CAIMGEVNTEAFF. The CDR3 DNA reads TGTGCCATCATGGGGGAGGTGAACACTGAAGCTTTCTTT.

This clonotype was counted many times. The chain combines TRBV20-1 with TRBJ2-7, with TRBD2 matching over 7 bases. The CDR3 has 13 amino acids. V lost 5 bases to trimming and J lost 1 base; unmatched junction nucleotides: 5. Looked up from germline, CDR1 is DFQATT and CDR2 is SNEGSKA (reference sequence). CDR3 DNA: TGCAGTGCTGAGCGGGGAGGATCCTACGAGCAGTACTTC. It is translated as CSAERGGSYEQYF.

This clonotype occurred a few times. The CDR3 region is CASSKGGELTPRELFF. The CDR3 DNA sequence: TGTGCCAGCAGCAAAGGAGGGGAGTTAACCCCCCGGGAGCTGTTTTTT. The rearrangement uses TRBV21-1 and TRBJ2-2; no check of the table's D call, TRBD1, against the DNA was made. TRBV21-1 is flagged as a pseudogene. The CDR3 covers 16 residues.

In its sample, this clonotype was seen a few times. CDR3 in DNA: TGCGCCAGCAGCCAAGAGGGGACACCTCCAGCGGGGGGAATCACAGATACGCAGTATTTT. Translated: CASSQEGTPPAGGITDTQYF. The chain joins TRBV4-1 to TRBJ2-3, with 9 bases aligning to TRBD2. The CDR3 runs to 20 residues. CDR1 is MGHRA, CDR2 YSYEKL, per germline. Losses at the gene ends were 0 bases for V and 2 bases for J; bases not matched to a gene: 15.